This TCR beta chain was sequenced for a study of shared clonotypes between healthy human individuals. Findings of the study overall: Clonotypes not shared had lower generation probabilities than those common to all four donors. The rarefaction results pointed to incomplete sorted-subset sequencing despite large depth.

Deep-level running was used for the assay. Produced via immunoSEQ multiplex PCR; TCRdb's table is partial and in-frame only. The data show over a million clones, approximately 68% seen once. The germline V gene has CDR1 MNHNY and CDR2 SVGAGI (reference sequence). The V end was cut by 6 bases, the J end by 5 bases, with 9 bases between. This CDR3 comprises 12 residues. Researchers partitioned CD4+ cells into CD45RA+ naive and CD45RA-negative memory subsets. With regard to this clone: Its antigen remains unidentified.

The sample consisted of memory CD4+ T cells sorted from blood. Noted subset: CD45RA-negative fraction. The chain joins TRBV6-6 to TRBJ2-3; a possible D gene is TRBD2 (6 bases). The receptor's source is a man between 18 and 29 years old in good health. The CDR3 reads CASRGGGDTQYF. The CDR3 DNA reads TGTGCCAGCAGGGGAGGTGGAGATACGCAGTATTTT.